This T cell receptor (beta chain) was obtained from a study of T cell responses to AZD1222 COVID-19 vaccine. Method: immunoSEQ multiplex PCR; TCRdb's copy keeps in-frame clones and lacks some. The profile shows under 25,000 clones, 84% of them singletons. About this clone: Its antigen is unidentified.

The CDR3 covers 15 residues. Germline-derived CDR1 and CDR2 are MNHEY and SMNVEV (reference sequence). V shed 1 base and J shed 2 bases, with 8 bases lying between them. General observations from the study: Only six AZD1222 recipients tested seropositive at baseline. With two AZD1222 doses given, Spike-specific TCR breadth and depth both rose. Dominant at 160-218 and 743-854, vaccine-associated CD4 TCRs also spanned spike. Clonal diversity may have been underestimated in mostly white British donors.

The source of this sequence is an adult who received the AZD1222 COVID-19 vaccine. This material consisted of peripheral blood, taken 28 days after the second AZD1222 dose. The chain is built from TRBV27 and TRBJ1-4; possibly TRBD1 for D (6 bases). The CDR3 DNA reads TGTGCCAGCAGTTTATTCACAGGGACTAATGAAAAACTGTTTTTT. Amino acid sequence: CASSLFTGTNEKLFF.